The clone carrying this T cell receptor beta chain came up many times. Its target is unknown. The record originates from a study of response to subunit inactivated influenza vaccine. Study-level points and caveats: Authors suggested that a seasonal influenza vaccination recruits few new T cells each time.

The CDR3 extends over 15 amino acids. Germline CDR1 DFQATT, CDR2 SNEGSKA (reference sequence). V lost 6 bases to trimming and J lost 5 bases, with 22 bases between them. MiXCR, run by TCRdb on the RT-PCR reads, gives a single entry per CDR3 protein. This table holds about 540,000 distinct CDR3 sequences, roughly 25% found once. Separately, the same data were catalogued under a study of T cells expressing NK-cell markers. That investigation notes: cDNA encoding TCR beta was synthesized via 5'RACE template switching incorporating UMIs.

The chain combines TRBV20-1 with TRBJ1-1; D perhaps matches TRBD1 (5 bases). The sequencing used CD4+ T cells sorted from PBMCs, collected 11 to 12 days after vaccination. The sequence was obtained from a man aged 50-60 years who received an inactivated influenza vaccine. CDR3 in DNA: TGCAGTGCGAGTCGACGATGGTCAGCAGGGACTGAAGCTTTCTTT. This translates into CSASRRWSAGTEAFF.